These 16 T cell receptor beta chains came from one sample sequenced in a study of OX40 agonist ivuxolimab in advanced cancers. The protocol was immunoSEQ multiplex PCR, while the TCRdb copy is restricted to in-frame clones and leaves out a portion. The data show 39,000 or so clones, roughly 90% seen once. Sequences were derived from CD4+ or CD8+ T cells sorted from blood, sampled in a trial of the OX40 agonist ivuxolimab. The source of these receptors is an adult with an advanced solid tumor such as melanoma, head and neck, liver or kidney cancer.

This sequence joins TRBV6-5 and TRBJ2-7, with TRBD2 identical over 7 bases. This CDR3 is 12 amino acids long. Trimming at V came to 0 bases and at J to 7 bases, leaving 0 bases not matched to a gene. Germline V gene lookup returns CDR1 MNHEY and CDR2 SVGAGI. CDR3 sequence: CASSYSAGEQYF. The CDR3, as DNA: TGTGCCAGCAGTTACTCAGCGGGGGAGCAGTACTTC.

The chain joins TRBV9 to TRBJ2-7, with 7 bases aligning to TRBD1. The CDR3 has 15 residues. Germline V gives CDR1 SGDLS, CDR2 YYNGEE. Trimming removed 0 bases from V and 2 bases from J; junction bases left unmatched: 5. The CDR3 protein is CASSVAGTVPYEQYF. The CDR3 nucleotides read TGTGCCAGCAGCGTAGCTGGGACAGTCCCCTACGAGCAGTACTTC.

This chain joins TRBV27 and TRBJ2-7; D not certain. The ends were cut back, 5 bases at V and 4 bases at J, with 18 bases in the middle. Germline loops: CDR1 MNHEY, CDR2 SMNVEV (reference sequence). This CDR3 has 15 residues. CDR3 region: CASSTSWTPSYEQYF. The CDR3 DNA is TGTGCCAGCAGTACCTCCTGGACGCCCTCTTACGAGCAGTACTTC.

The chain combines TRBV7-6 with TRBJ2-7; D is ambiguous. This CDR3 is built from 13 residues. CDR1 and CDR2 (germline): SGHVS, FNYEAQ. V was trimmed by 5 bases and J by 1 base, leaving 9 bases between them. The CDR3 DNA follows: TGTGCCAGCAGCCAGTCGAGATCCTACGAGCAGTACTTC. Protein: CASSQSRSYEQYF.

By proportion, this clone is medium-sized (0.01 to 0.1%). The V and J genes are TRBV16 and TRBJ1-3; D uncertain. This CDR3 comprises 17 residues. Trimming took off 2 bases at V and 2 bases at J, with 16 bases between the two ends. The germline V gene has CDR1 KGHSY and CDR2 FQNENV. CDR3 sequence reads: CASSQRAGEITGNTIYF. The CDR3 DNA reads as TGTGCCAGCAGCCAACGCGCGGGAGAGATCACTGGAAACACCATATATTTT. The variable domain in full, completed from reference TRBV16 and TRBJ1-3, reads GEEVAQTPKHLVRGEGQKAKLYCAPIKGHSYVFWYQQVLKNEFKFLISFQNENVFDETGMPKERFSAKCLPNSPCSLEIQATKLEDSAVYFCASSQRAGEITGNTIYFGEGSWLTVV.

The rearrangement uses TRBV9 and TRBJ2-2, with D uncertain. Germline CDR1 reads SGDLS; CDR2 reads YYNGEE. This CDR3 has 12 residues. Trimming stripped 3 bases from V and 1 base from J, with 1 base between. CDR3 DNA sequence: TGTGCCAGCAGCGAGAACACCGGGGAGCTGTTTTTT. It yields the protein CASSENTGELFF.

The chain has TRBV6-5 and TRBJ1-4; maybe TRBD1 (6 bases). The V gene's germline CDR1 is MNHEY and CDR2 SVGAGI. This CDR3 has 14 amino acids. V shed 2 bases and J shed 6 bases, with 10 bases lying between them. CDR3 protein: CASSYGGPDEKLFF. The CDR3 bases are TGTGCCAGCAGTTACGGGGGGCCCGATGAAAAACTGTTTTTT.

The V and J genes are TRBV11-2 and TRBJ2-7; either TRBD1 or TRBD2 may supply D (5 bases each). The V gene lost 5 bases and the J gene lost 7 bases, with 15 bases spanning the gap. The CDR3 is 13 amino acids. The germline gives CDR1 SGHAT, CDR2 FQNNGV. The CDR3 DNA reads TGTGCCAGCAGCCCGATGGGGGATCTTGAGCAGTACTTC. It codes for CASSPMGDLEQYF.

The chain joins TRBV4-2 to TRBJ1-3; D remains ambiguous. CDR1 is LGHNA and CDR2 is YNFKEQ in the germline V gene. This CDR3 has 15 amino acids. Trimming took 0 bases from V and 2 from J, leaving 8 bases between them. The CDR3 is CASSQDLGPGNTIYF. The DNA of the CDR3 is TGTGCCAGCAGCCAAGATCTCGGCCCTGGAAACACCATATATTTT.

The chain carries TRBV7-9 and TRBJ1-2; 11 bases map to TRBD1. The CDR3 is made up of 15 amino acids. Germline-derived CDR1 and CDR2 are SEHNR and FQNEAQ (reference sequence). After removal of 2 bases from V and 7 bases from J, the junction contained 6 bases not matched to a gene. CDR3 residues: CASSLSRTGGFGYTF. The CDR3 nucleotides read TGTGCCAGCAGCTTAAGTCGGACAGGGGGCTTTGGCTACACCTTC.

The chain uses TRBV2 and TRBJ1-1; no clear D gene. CDR3 length equals 11 residues. Germline values: CDR1 SNHLY, CDR2 FYNNEI. The V end lost 8 bases, the J end lost 4 bases, and 8 bases lay between the germline ends. DNA for the CDR3: TGTGCCAGCCGCAGCTTCACTGAAGCTTTCTTT. It is translated as CASRSFTEAFF.

This clone was detected only a few times. This sequence joins TRBV9 and TRBJ2-1; the match to TRBD1 covers 10 bases. With 0 bases clipped from V and 2 bases from J, the junction kept 2 bases outside the gene matches. From germline, CDR1 is SGDLS and CDR2 YYNGEE. The CDR3 covers 16 residues. In DNA, the CDR3 is TGTGCCAGCAGCGTAGTAGGGACAGGGGCCTACAATGAGCAGTTCTTC. Its translation is CASSVVGTGAYNEQFF.

J is TRBJ2-1 and V is TRBV9; D remains ambiguous. The V end lost 4 bases, the J end lost 8 bases, and 4 bases lay between the germline ends. Germline CDR1 is SGDLS and CDR2 is YYNGEE. This CDR3 has 10 amino acids. In DNA, the CDR3 is TGTGCCAGCAGCCCTTATGAGCAGTTCTTC. Protein sequence: CASSPYEQFF.

J is TRBJ2-1 and V is TRBV9; 10 nucleotides line up with TRBD2. Trimming removed 3 bases from V and 2 bases from J; junction bases left unmatched: 5. CDR1 and CDR2 (germline): SGDLS, YYNGEE. The CDR3 has 16 residues. In DNA, the CDR3 is TGTGCCAGCAGCGCTTGGAGCGGGGGGGCCTACAATGAGCAGTTCTTC. This sequence encodes CASSAWSGGAYNEQFF.

With regard to this clone: The junction differs from germline at one of its ends, possibly a read error. The gene calls are TRBV11-2 and TRBJ1-1; possible D gene TRBD1, 6 bases. Germline CDR1 SGHAT, CDR2 FQNNGV. The CDR3 covers 15 residues. Written as DNA, the CDR3 is TGTGCCAGCAGCCTAGATTTAGGGGGGGAAAATGAAGCTTTCTTT. Amino acid sequence: CASSLDLGGENEAFF.

As regards this clone: The junction shows a germline mismatch at one end, possibly a read error. The chain combines TRBV7-7 with TRBJ2-3; 9 nucleotides align to TRBD2. The CDR3 has 16 residues. The germline gives CDR1 SSHAT, CDR2 FNYEAQ (reference sequence). CDR3 nucleotide sequence: TGTGCTAGCAGCTTAGAAGCGGGAGGAAACACAGATACGCAGTATTTT. Encoded protein: CASSLEAGGNTDTQYF.